The 31 T cell receptor beta chains listed next were all sequenced from one sample in a study of immune characteristics of hereditary and idiopathic chronic pancreatitis. Patients having total pancreatectomy with islet autotransplantation provided the chronic pancreatitis pancreas tissue. Clones were read by immunoSEQ multiplex PCR, and TCRdb kept only the in-frame ones, dropping some. The profile shows 1,800 or so clones, around 74% of them singletons. What was sequenced was pancreas tissue with hereditary chronic pancreatitis. Source of these receptors: a human donor with chronic pancreatitis.

The rearrangement joins TRBV5-6 to TRBJ1-4; unclear D gene. Germline-derived CDR1 and CDR2 are SGHDT and YYEEEE. V was trimmed by 4 bases and J by 7 bases, leaving 20 bases between them. The CDR3 is 16 residues long. The CDR3 loop reads CASSRFSGMAGEKLFF. CDR3 nucleotide sequence: TGTGCCAGCAGCCGCTTTTCCGGGATGGCGGGTGAAAAACTGTTTTTT. The full variable domain, with the rest looked up from reference TRBV5-6 and TRBJ1-4, is DAGVTQSPTHLIKTRGQQVTLRCSPKSGHDTVSWYQQALGQGPQFIFQYYEEEERQRGNFPDRFSGHQFPNYSSELNVNALLLGDSALYLCASSRFSGMAGEKLFFGSGTQLSVL.

In this sample, this clone turned up a few times. The V gene is TRBV4-3, the J gene TRBJ1-1; 7 nucleotides line up with TRBD1. Per the germline V gene, CDR1 is LGHNA and CDR2 is YSLEER. V was clipped by 4 bases and J by 1 base; unmatched bases: 0. The length of the CDR3 is 13 residues. CDR3 amino acids: CASSRDRNTEAFF. The CDR3 region has the DNA TGCGCCAGCAGCCGGGACAGGAACACTGAAGCTTTCTTT.

The CDR3 sequence: CASSSLGADTQYF. The CDR3 DNA reads as TGTGCCAGCAGTTCCCTTGGCGCAGATACGCAGTATTTT. This chain joins TRBV6-5 and TRBJ2-3; no definite D call. This CDR3 spans 13 amino acids. Germline V gene sequence: CDR1 MNHEY, CDR2 SVGAGI. V was trimmed by 4 bases and J by 4 bases, leaving 9 bases between them.

CDR3 protein: CASKPGGFYGYTF. The CDR3, as DNA: TGTGCCAGCAAGCCAGGGGGATTTTATGGCTACACCTTC. The chain couples TRBV27 to TRBJ1-2; 7 bases are a match to TRBD1. This CDR3 has 13 residues. Germline CDR1 and CDR2: MNHEY and SMNVEV (reference sequence). Trimming took 7 bases from V and 5 from J; bases not matched to a gene: 7.

This clone was seen once. In DNA form, the CDR3 reads TGCAGTGCTACCCGGGGAGGGAAAGCTTTCTTT. This codes for CSATRGGKAFF. This chain uses TRBV20-1 with TRBJ1-1; no reliable D call. The length of the CDR3 is 11 residues. The germline CDR1 and CDR2 sequences are DFQATT and SNEGSKA (reference sequence). V dropped 4 bases and J dropped 9 bases, with 12 bases sitting between them.

This clone has more than one count but fewer than ten. This chain joins TRBV6-5 and TRBJ1-4; D unclear. Trimming stripped 4 bases from V and 0 bases from J, with 12 bases between. The CDR3 extends over 16 amino acids. The germline V gene encodes CDR1 MNHEY and CDR2 SVGAGI. This CDR3 reads CASSFGLGATNEKLFF. CDR3 DNA sequence: TGTGCCAGCAGTTTTGGACTGGGTGCAACTAATGAAAAACTGTTTTTT.

The chain recombines TRBV15 with TRBJ2-1; D unresolved. With 5 bases removed from V and 0 bases from J, the gap between germline ends came to 17 bases. This CDR3 has 17 residues. Germline values: CDR1 LNHNV, CDR2 YYDKDF (reference sequence). The CDR3: CATSPPWQNLSYNEQFF. The CDR3 DNA reads TGTGCCACCAGCCCTCCGTGGCAGAACCTCTCCTACAATGAGCAGTTCTTC.

This clone has a handful of counts. This chain joins TRBV15 and TRBJ1-6; weak D call: TRBD1 (5 bases). Trimming cost V 4 bases and J 9 bases, with 13 bases left between them. The CDR3 contains 14 residues. Germline-derived CDR1 and CDR2 are LNHNV and YYDKDF (reference sequence). CDR3 in amino acids: CATSTLRGGSPLHF. CDR3 sequence (DNA): TGTGCCACCAGCACCCTTCGGGGGGGTTCACCCCTCCACTTT.

The rearrangement links TRBV7-9 to TRBJ1-2; unclear D gene. V lost 7 bases, J lost 8 bases, and 14 bases lay in between. Germline-derived CDR1 and CDR2 are SEHNR and FQNEAQ (reference sequence). This CDR3 comprises 12 residues. The CDR3 loop is CASTPLGWGYTF. DNA of the CDR3: TGTGCCAGCACCCCATTGGGGTGGGGCTACACCTTC.

The genes are TRBV12-3 or TRBV12-4 and TRBJ2-5; either TRBD1 or TRBD2 may fit D (6 bases each). The CDR3 is 13 amino acids. Trimming shortened V by 6 bases and J by 5 bases, and 13 bases separated the two germline ends. The DNA of the CDR3 is TGTGCCAGCAGAGGAGGGGGGACGGAGACCCAGTACTTC. Amino acid sequence: CASRGGGTETQYF.

The chain carries TRBV19 and TRBJ1-3, with D maybe TRBD1 (5 bases). Deletions cut 6 bases from V and 4 bases from J, with 16 bases between. The CDR3 is made up of 15 amino acids. The germline V gene encodes CDR1 LNHDA and CDR2 SQIVND (reference sequence). The CDR3 loop reads CASREDISTGNTIYF. Here the CDR3 DNA reads TGTGCCAGTAGGGAGGACATCTCGACGGGAAACACCATATATTTT. Full variable domain (missing parts from reference TRBV19 and TRBJ1-3): DGGITQSPKYLFRKEGQNVTLSCEQNLNHDAMYWYRQDPGQGLRLIYYSQIVNDFQKGDIAEGYSVSREKKESFPLTVTSAQKNPTAFYLCASREDISTGNTIYFGEGSWLTVV.

The rearrangement joins TRBV27 to TRBJ1-5; 8 bases are shared with TRBD1. The CDR3 has 15 residues. J lost 6 bases, V lost 2 bases, and 6 bases had no gene match. Germline V gene lookup returns CDR1 MNHEY and CDR2 SMNVEV (reference sequence). Here the CDR3 DNA reads TGTGCCAGCAGTTTAGCAGGGGGCGATACTCAGCCCCAGCATTTT. This translates into CASSLAGGDTQPQHF.

This clone has a single count. This chain links TRBV5-1 with TRBJ2-7, with 7 bases that match TRBD1. The CDR3 spans 14 residues. V was pared by 8 bases and J by 3 bases, with 11 bases of the junction left unmatched. The V gene's germline CDR1 is SGHRS and CDR2 YFSETQ. The CDR3 nucleotides are TGCGCCAGAAAGGAATGCTGGGACAGCTACGAGCAGTACTTC. Its translation: CARKECWDSYEQYF.

The chain joins TRBV24-1 to TRBJ2-7; a weak D match, TRBD2 (6 bases). V was trimmed by 6 bases and J by 3 bases, leaving 8 bases between them. The CDR3 is made up of 12 amino acids. Germline V gene sequence: CDR1 KGHDR, CDR2 SFDVKD. For the CDR3, the DNA is TGTGCCACCAGTTCCGGGAGCTACGAGCAGTACTTC. Its protein is CATSSGSYEQYF.

The chain has TRBV7-2 and TRBJ1-5; the D gene is possibly TRBD1 (6 bases). The CDR3 consists of 13 residues. Trimming removed 8 bases from V and 6 bases from J, with 14 bases in between. Looked up from germline, CDR1 is SGHTA and CDR2 is FQGNSA. Written as DNA, the CDR3 is TGTGCCAGCCTACCCAGGGGAGGTCAGCCCCAGCATTTT. Its protein product is CASLPRGGQPQHF.

By proportion, this clone is hyperexpanded. This rearrangement joins TRBV4-1 to TRBJ2-5, with D possibly TRBD1 on 6 matching bases. Trimming removed 5 bases at V and 3 bases at J, with 10 bases between. The V gene's germline CDR1 is MGHRA and CDR2 YSYEKL. This CDR3 has 13 amino acids. This CDR3 reads CASSGSGEETQYF. Written as DNA, the CDR3 is TGCGCCAGCAGCGGATCAGGGGAAGAGACCCAGTACTTC.

This chain uses TRBV5-1 with TRBJ2-7; TRBD2 matches 11 bases. The CDR3 is made up of 15 amino acids. Trimming cost V 4 bases and J 3 bases; bases outside gene matches: 6. Germline loops: CDR1 SGHRS, CDR2 YFSETQ. The CDR3 DNA reads as TGCGCCAGCAGCATACATAGCGGGAGGGTCTACGAGCAGTACTTC. This translates into CASSIHSGRVYEQYF.

V is TRBV25-1 and J is TRBJ2-1; possible D gene TRBD1, 6 bases. From germline, CDR1 is MGHDK and CDR2 SYGVNS. V lost 6 bases to trimming and J lost 3 bases, with 9 bases between them. The CDR3 totals 13 residues. This CDR3 reads CASSPGHYNEQFF. The CDR3 nucleotides are TGTGCCAGCAGCCCGGGACACTACAATGAGCAGTTCTTC. Variable domain in full (rest from reference TRBV25-1 and TRBJ2-1): EADIYQTPRYLVIGTGKKITLECSQTMGHDKMYWYQQDPGMELHLIHYSYGVNSTEKGDLSSESTVSRIRTEHFPLTLESARPSHTSQYLCASSPGHYNEQFFGPGTRLTVL.

The gene calls are TRBV3-1 (or the pseudogene TRBV3-2) and TRBJ2-7; 12 bases match TRBD2. The CDR3 runs 14 residues. The V gene end was trimmed by 4 bases and the J gene end by 2 bases; junction bases not matched to a gene: 0. The germline gives CDR1 LGHDT, CDR2 YNNKEL (reference sequence). Here the CDR3 reads CASSPSGRAYEQYF. CDR3 coding DNA: TGTGCCAGCAGCCCTAGCGGGAGGGCCTACGAGCAGTACTTC.

The chain couples TRBV21-1 to TRBJ1-2. TRBV21-1 is marked as a pseudogene. CDR3 size: 11 residues. The CDR3 is CASSRDYGYTF. DNA for the CDR3: TGTGCCAGCAGCAGGGACTATGGCTACACCTTC.

This clone was detected only a few times. This chain connects TRBV4-2 to TRBJ1-1; D gene ambiguous. The CDR3 loop spans 16 amino acids. The germline V gene encodes CDR1 LGHNA and CDR2 YNFKEQ. Trimming took off 0 bases at V and 6 bases at J, with 17 bases between the two ends. CDR3 bases: TGTGCCAGCAGCCAAGATACTGCGATCCTTGGGGCTGAAGCTTTCTTT. It translates to CASSQDTAILGAEAFF.

The chain recombines TRBV10-3 with TRBJ1-1; maybe TRBD1 (6 bases). Trimming took off 6 bases at V and 11 bases at J, with 19 bases between the two ends. Germline loops: CDR1 ENHRY, CDR2 SYGVKD. This CDR3 comprises 13 residues. In DNA, the CDR3 is TGTGCCATCAGGTCTATATCAGGGGCGGGGGCTTTCTTT. This gives the protein CAIRSISGAGAFF.

The chain has TRBV27 and TRBJ1-3, with TRBD1 as a possible D gene (6 bases). CDR1 and CDR2 (germline): MNHEY, SMNVEV (reference sequence). V shed 2 bases and J shed 2 bases, with 7 bases lying between them. The CDR3 length is 14 residues. The CDR3 DNA reads as TGTGCCAGCAGTTTACAGGGGACTGGAAACACCATATATTTT. It encodes CASSLQGTGNTIYF.

The V and J genes are TRBV30 and TRBJ2-7; D unclear. Germline V gene lookup returns CDR1 GTSNPN and CDR2 SVGIG (reference sequence). V was cut by 2 bases and J by 6 bases, with 8 bases left in between. The CDR3 is 11 residues long. The CDR3 protein is CAWSFFGEQYF. The CDR3 DNA reads TGTGCCTGGAGTTTTTTCGGCGAGCAGTACTTC.

This chain uses TRBV6-4 with TRBJ2-3, with no clear D. V was pared by 3 bases and J by 1 base, with 5 bases between. In germline, CDR1 is MRHNA, CDR2 SNTAGT. The CDR3 totals 13 residues. The CDR3 DNA sequence: TGTGCCAGCAGTGAAAGCGGCACAGATACGCAGTATTTT. Translation: CASSESGTDTQYF.

The genes are TRBV6-5 and TRBJ2-7, with 7 bases lining up with TRBD1. This CDR3 region has 13 residues. CDR1 and CDR2 from the germline V gene are MNHEY and SVGAGI. The J segment lost 4 bases and the V segment lost 0 bases, leaving 0 bases of the junction unmatched. The CDR3 DNA sequence: TGTGCCAGCAGTTACTCGGGACAGTACGAGCAGTACTTC. This encodes CASSYSGQYEQYF.

The CDR3 is CASSQDRRYEQYF. As DNA, the CDR3 is TGCGCCAGCAGTCAGGACAGGCGGTACGAGCAGTACTTC. This chain links TRBV23-1 with TRBJ2-7; TRBD1 agrees at 7 bases. TRBV23-1 is filed as an ORF, its function uncertain. Trimming at V came to 3 bases and at J to 4 bases, leaving 3 bases not matched to a gene. The CDR3 sequence is 13 residues long.

The V and J genes are TRBV12-3 or TRBV12-4 and TRBJ1-3; D ambiguous. The V end was cut by 2 bases, the J end by 2 bases, with 4 bases between. This CDR3 is 13 amino acids long. In DNA, the CDR3 is TGTGCCAGCAGTTTACATCCTGGAAACACCATATATTTT. As protein: CASSLHPGNTIYF.

The chain has TRBV4-1 and TRBJ1-5, with 8 nucleotides matching TRBD1. CDR1 is MGHRA, CDR2 YSYEKL, per germline. The V gene end was trimmed by 1 base and the J gene end by 3 bases; junction bases not matched to a gene: 8. This CDR3 region has 17 residues. CDR3 bases: TGCGCCAGCAGCCAAGTGCAGACAGGGGCATCCAATCAGCCCCAGCATTTT. Amino acid sequence: CASSQVQTGASNQPQHF.

The chain uses TRBV6-6 and TRBJ2-1; D gene unclear. The V and J ends lost 5 bases and 6 bases respectively, with 11 bases between them. The CDR3 is made up of 13 amino acids. Germline V gene data show CDR1 as MNHNY and CDR2 as SVGAGI (reference sequence). CDR3 in DNA: TGTGCCAGCAGTAGTCATACGGTCAATGAGCAGTTCTTC. The encoded protein is CASSSHTVNEQFF.

The chain employs TRBV3-1 (or the pseudogene TRBV3-2) and TRBJ2-5; 10 bases are a match to TRBD2. The junction had 2 bases not matched to a gene; V was cut back by 2 bases and J by 5 bases. Germline V CDR1 and CDR2: LGHDT, YNNKEL (reference sequence). The CDR3 is made up of 14 amino acids. The CDR3 DNA is TGTGCCAGCAGCCAAAGCGGGGGGGCCGAGACCCAGTACTTC. It specifies CASSQSGGAETQYF.